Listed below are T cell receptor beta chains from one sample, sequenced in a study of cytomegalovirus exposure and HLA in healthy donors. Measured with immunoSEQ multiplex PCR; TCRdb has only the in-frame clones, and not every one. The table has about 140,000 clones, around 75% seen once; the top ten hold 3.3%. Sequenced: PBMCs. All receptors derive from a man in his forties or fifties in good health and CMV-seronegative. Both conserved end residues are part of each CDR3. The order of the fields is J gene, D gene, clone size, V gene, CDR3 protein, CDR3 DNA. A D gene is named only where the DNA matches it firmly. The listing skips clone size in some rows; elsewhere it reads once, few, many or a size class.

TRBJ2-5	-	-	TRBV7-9	CASSLHGGEVETQYF	TGTGCCAGCAGCTTACACGGGGGAGAGGTCGAGACCCAGTACTTC
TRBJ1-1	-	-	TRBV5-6	CASSLNWGLGNTEAFF	TGTGCCAGCAGCCTGAACTGGGGCTTGGGGAACACTGAAGCTTTCTTT
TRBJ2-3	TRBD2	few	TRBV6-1	CASSEAAGGSDTQYF	TGTGCCAGCAGTGAAGCAGCCGGGGGGTCAGATACGCAGTATTTT
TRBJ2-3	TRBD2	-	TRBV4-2	CASSQEASGGPTDTQYF	TGTGCCAGCAGCCAAGAGGCCAGCGGGGGACCCACAGATACGCAGTATTTT
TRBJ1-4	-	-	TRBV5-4	CASSLGGALNEKLFF	TGTGCCAGCAGCTTAGGAGGGGCTTTGAATGAAAAACTGTTTTTT
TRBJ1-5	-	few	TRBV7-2	CASSLGSGQPQHF	TGTGCCAGCAGCTTAGGGTCCGGTCAGCCCCAGCATTTT
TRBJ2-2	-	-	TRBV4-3	CASSQDSRGGTGELFF	TGCGCCAGCAGCCAAGATTCAAGGGGGGGCACCGGGGAGCTGTTTTTT
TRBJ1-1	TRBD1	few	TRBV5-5	CASSLGLRQGGSTEAFF	TGTGCCAGCAGCTTGGGGCTTCGACAGGGGGGAAGCACTGAAGCTTTCTTT
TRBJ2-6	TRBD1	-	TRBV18	CASSVFRDRDSGANVLTF	TGTGCCAGCTCAGTATTCCGGGACAGAGACTCTGGGGCCAACGTCCTGACTTTC
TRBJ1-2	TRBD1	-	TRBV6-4	CASSGTGDGGYTF	TGTGCCAGCAGCGGGACAGGGGATGGCGGCTACACCTTC
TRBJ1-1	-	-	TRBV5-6	CASSLVSSGLNTEAFF	TGTGCCAGCAGCTTGGTCTCTTCTGGCTTGAACACTGAAGCTTTCTTT
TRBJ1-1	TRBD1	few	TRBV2	CASTRQGNTEAFF	TGTGCCAGCACCCGACAGGGTAACACTGAAGCTTTCTTT
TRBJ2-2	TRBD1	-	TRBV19	CASSKGDGQGITGELFF	TGTGCCAGTAGTAAGGGTGATGGACAGGGAATAACCGGGGAGCTGTTTTTT
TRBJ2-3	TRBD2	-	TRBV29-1	CSVPWAGGIDTQYF	TGCAGCGTACCCTGGGCGGGGGGGATAGATACGCAGTATTTT
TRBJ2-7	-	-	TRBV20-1	CSAPAVRQYF	TGCAGTGCTCCCGCCGTGAGGCAGTACTTC
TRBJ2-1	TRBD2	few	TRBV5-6	CASSLGAGESYNEQFF	TGTGCCAGCAGCTTGGGTGCGGGGGAGTCCTACAATGAGCAGTTCTTC
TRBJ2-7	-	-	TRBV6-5	CASSYRGWSYEQYF	TGTGCCAGCAGTTACAGGGGTTGGTCCTACGAGCAGTACTTC
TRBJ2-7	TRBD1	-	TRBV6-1	CASGGTGSLSEQYF	TGTGCCAGCGGAGGGACAGGGTCCCTCAGCGAGCAGTACTTC
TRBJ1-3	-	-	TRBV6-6	CASSYTALSGNTIYF	TGTGCCAGCAGTTACACAGCCCTCTCTGGAAACACCATATATTTT
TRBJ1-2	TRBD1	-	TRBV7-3	CASSLRPPTGEGYGYTF	TGTGCCAGCAGCTTAAGGCCTCCGACAGGGGAGGGGTATGGCTACACCTTC
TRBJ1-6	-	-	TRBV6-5	CASTGLGSPLHF	TGTGCCAGCACGGGGTTAGGATCACCCCTCCACTTT
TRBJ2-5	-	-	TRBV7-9	CASSPGQIQETQYF	TGTGCCAGCAGCCCCGGACAGATACAAGAGACCCAGTACTTC
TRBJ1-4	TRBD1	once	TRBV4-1	CASQLPGQGAEKLFF	TGCGCCAGCCAGCTGCCGGGACAGGGGGCCGAAAAACTGTTTTTT
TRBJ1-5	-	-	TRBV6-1	CASSEGGAGKQPQHF	TGTGCCAGCAGTGAAGGTGGGGCAGGGAAGCAGCCCCAGCATTTT
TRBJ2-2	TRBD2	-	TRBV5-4	CASSFGTSGGRNTGELFF	TGTGCCAGCAGCTTCGGGACTAGCGGGGGGCGGAACACCGGGGAGCTGTTTTTT
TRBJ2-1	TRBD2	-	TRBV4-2	CASSPLAVSYNEQFF	TGTGCCAGCAGCCCTCTAGCGGTTTCCTACAATGAGCAGTTCTTC
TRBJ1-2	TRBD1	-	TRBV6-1	CASRAAGTGYGYTF	TGTGCCAGCAGGGCCGCCGGGACAGGGTATGGCTACACCTTC
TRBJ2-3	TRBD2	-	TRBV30	CAWDPGTTPDTQYF	TGTGCCTGGGACCCCGGGACTACCCCAGATACGCAGTATTTT
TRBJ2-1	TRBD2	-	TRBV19	CASSNYGGLADNEQFF	TGTGCCAGTAGTAATTATGGGGGACTAGCGGACAATGAGCAGTTCTTC
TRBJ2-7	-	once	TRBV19	CASSMGLFLYEQYF	TGTGCCAGTAGTATGGGACTTTTCCTCTACGAGCAGTACTTC
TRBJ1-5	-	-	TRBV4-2	CASSQDLTVNQPQHF	TGTGCCAGCAGCCAAGATTTAACAGTCAATCAGCCCCAGCATTTT
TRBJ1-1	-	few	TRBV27	CASSLFAQPNTEAFF	TGTGCCAGCAGTTTATTCGCACAGCCGAACACTGAAGCTTTCTTT
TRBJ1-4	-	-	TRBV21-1	CASSRTGTGGVKLFF	TGTGCCAGCAGTAGAACCGGGACCGGAGGGGTAAAACTGTTTTTT
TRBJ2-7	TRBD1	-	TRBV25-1	CAGRRQGYEQYF	TGTGCCGGCAGACGACAGGGGTACGAGCAGTACTTC
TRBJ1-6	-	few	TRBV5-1	CASSPISTGLLHF	TGCGCCAGCAGCCCAATAAGCACAGGGCTCCTCCACTTT
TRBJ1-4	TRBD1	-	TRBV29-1	CSVALGQGDGKLFF	TGCAGCGTTGCACTGGGACAGGGGGATGGAAAACTGTTTTTT
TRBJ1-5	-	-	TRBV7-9	CASSPHRDASNQPQHF	TGTGCCAGCAGCCCCCACAGGGACGCAAGCAATCAGCCCCAGCATTTT
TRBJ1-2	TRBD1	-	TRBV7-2	CASSLGGWDRVAYGYTF	TGTGCCAGCAGCTTAGGGGGGTGGGACAGAGTCGCCTATGGCTACACCTTC
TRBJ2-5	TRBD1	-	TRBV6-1	CASSVVGQGGGTQYF	TGTGCCAGCAGTGTCGTCGGACAGGGTGGGGGGACCCAGTACTTC
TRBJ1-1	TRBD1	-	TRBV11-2	CASSPIIGQGGTEAFF	TGTGCCAGCAGCCCAATCATCGGACAGGGGGGAACTGAAGCTTTCTTT
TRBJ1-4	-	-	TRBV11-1	CASSLGQTTNEKLFF	TGTGCCAGCAGCTTAGGACAGACAACTAATGAAAAACTGTTTTTT
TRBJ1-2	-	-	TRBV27	CASSLSGQSYGYTF	TGTGCCAGCAGTTTATCGGGGCAGAGCTATGGCTACACCTTC
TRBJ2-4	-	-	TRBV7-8	CASSPTENIQYF	TGTGCCAGCAGCCCGACAGAAAACATTCAGTACTTC
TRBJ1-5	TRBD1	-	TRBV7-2	CASSFGQDQPQHF	TGTGCCAGCAGCTTTGGACAGGATCAGCCCCAGCATTTT
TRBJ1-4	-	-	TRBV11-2	CASSQRTDTTNEKLFF	TGTGCCAGCAGCCAGAGGACAGATACAACTAATGAAAAACTGTTTTTT
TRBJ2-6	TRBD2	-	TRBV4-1	CASSSMGGNGANVLTF	TGCGCCAGCAGTTCAATGGGGGGGAATGGGGCCAACGTCCTGACTTTC
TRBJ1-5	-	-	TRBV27	CASSHRDSNQPQHF	TGTGCCAGCAGTCACAGGGACAGCAATCAGCCCCAGCATTTT
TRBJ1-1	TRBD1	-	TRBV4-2	CASSQDRGGTGAFF	TGTGCCAGCAGCCAAGATAGAGGGGGCACGGGAGCTTTCTTT